This T cell receptor beta chain originates from a study of shared clonotypes between healthy human individuals. Overall study results and limits: It was observed that roughly 5.5% of naive CD4 clonotypes were shared across four donors. In general, naive subsets displayed greater estimated richness than memory subsets did. Rarefaction indicated that sorted-subset sequencing remained incomplete although depth was large.

Of note for this clone: Antigen: not known.

Investigators divided CD4+ cells into CD45RA+ naive and CD45RA-negative memory subsets. Some clones are missing from TCRdb's copy, which holds only in-frame ones; the method was immunoSEQ multiplex PCR. Counted here are about 710,000 clones, around 73% occurring once; the ten biggest clones make up around 2%. The CDR3 totals 14 residues. Germline assignment: CDR1 SGHRS and CDR2 YFSETQ. Trimming cost V 4 bases and J 8 bases, with 15 bases left between them. This clonotype was sampled from a woman under 40 in good health. The chain recombines TRBV5-1 with TRBJ2-2; possibly TRBD2 for D (6 bases). Sequencing used memory CD4+ T cells sorted from blood. Documented subset: CD45RA-negative fraction. This chain's CDR3 is CASSPGTAGGELFF. The CDR3 DNA reads TGCGCCAGCAGCCCGGGGACTGCCGGAGGGGAGCTGTTTTTT.